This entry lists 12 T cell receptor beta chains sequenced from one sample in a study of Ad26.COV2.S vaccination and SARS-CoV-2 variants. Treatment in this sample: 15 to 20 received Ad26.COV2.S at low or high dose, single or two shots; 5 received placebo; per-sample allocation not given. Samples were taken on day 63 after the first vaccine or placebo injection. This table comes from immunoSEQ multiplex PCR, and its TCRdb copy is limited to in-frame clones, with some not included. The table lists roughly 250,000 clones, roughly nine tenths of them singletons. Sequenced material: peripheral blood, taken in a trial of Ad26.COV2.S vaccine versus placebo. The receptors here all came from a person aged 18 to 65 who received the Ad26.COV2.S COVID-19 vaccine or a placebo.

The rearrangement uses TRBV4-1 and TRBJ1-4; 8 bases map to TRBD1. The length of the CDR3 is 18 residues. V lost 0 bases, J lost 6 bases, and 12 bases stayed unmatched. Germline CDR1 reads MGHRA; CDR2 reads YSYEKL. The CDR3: CASSQDPPRQGSHEKLFF. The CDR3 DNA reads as TGCGCCAGCAGCCAAGATCCCCCCAGACAGGGGAGTCATGAAAAACTGTTTTTT.

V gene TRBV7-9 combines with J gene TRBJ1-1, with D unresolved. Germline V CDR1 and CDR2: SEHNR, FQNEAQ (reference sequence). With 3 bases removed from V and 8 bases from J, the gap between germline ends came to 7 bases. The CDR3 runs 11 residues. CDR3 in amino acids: CASSFNREAFF. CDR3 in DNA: TGTGCCAGCAGCTTTAATCGAGAAGCTTTCTTT. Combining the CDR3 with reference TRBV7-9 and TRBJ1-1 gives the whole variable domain DTGVSQNPRHKITKRGQNVTFRCDPISEHNRLYWYRQTLGQGPEFLTYFQNEAQLEKSRLLSDRFSAERPKGSFSTLEIQRTEQGDSAMYLCASSFNREAFFGQGTRLTVV.

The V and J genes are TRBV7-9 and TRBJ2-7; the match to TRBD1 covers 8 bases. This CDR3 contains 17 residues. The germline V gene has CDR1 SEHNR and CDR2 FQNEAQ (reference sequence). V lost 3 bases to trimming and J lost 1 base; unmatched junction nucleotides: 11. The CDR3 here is CASSFQPGTGFSYEQYF. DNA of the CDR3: TGTGCCAGCAGCTTCCAACCCGGGACAGGTTTTTCCTACGAGCAGTACTTC.

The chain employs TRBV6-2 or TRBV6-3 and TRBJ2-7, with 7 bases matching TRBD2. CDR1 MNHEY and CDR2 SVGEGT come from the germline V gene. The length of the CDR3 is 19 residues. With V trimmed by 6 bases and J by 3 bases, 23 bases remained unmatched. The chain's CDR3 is CASSRDGPTSSGRLYEQYV. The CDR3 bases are TGTGCCAGCAGCCGAGACGGGCCTACTTCTAGCGGCAGACTCTACGAGCAGTACGTC.

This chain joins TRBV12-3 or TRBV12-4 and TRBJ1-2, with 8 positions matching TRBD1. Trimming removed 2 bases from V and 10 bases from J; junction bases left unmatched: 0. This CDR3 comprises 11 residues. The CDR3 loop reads CASSLQGAYTF. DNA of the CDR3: TGTGCCAGCAGTTTACAGGGGGCCTACACCTTC.

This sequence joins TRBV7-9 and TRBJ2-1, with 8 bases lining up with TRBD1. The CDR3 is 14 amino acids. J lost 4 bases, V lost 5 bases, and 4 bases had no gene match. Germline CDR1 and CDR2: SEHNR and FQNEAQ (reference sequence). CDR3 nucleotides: TGTGCCAGCAGCGGTCGGACAGGGTACAATGAGCAGTTCTTC. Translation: CASSGRTGYNEQFF. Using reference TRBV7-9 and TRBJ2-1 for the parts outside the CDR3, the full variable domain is DTGVSQNPRHKITKRGQNVTFRCDPISEHNRLYWYRQTLGQGPEFLTYFQNEAQLEKSRLLSDRFSAERPKGSFSTLEIQRTEQGDSAMYLCASSGRTGYNEQFFGPGTRLTVL.

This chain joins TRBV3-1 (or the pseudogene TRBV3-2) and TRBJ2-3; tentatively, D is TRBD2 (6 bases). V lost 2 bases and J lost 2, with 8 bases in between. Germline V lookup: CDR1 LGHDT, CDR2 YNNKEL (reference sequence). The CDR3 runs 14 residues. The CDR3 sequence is CASSQWRATDTQYF. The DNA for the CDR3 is TGTGCCAGCAGCCAATGGAGGGCCACAGATACGCAGTATTTT.

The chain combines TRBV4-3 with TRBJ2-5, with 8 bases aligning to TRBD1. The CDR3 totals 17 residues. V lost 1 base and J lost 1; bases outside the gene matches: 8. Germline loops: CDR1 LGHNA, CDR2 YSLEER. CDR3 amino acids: CASSQVAQGGFQETQYF. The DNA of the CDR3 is TGCGCCAGCAGCCAAGTCGCACAGGGGGGCTTCCAAGAGACCCAGTACTTC.

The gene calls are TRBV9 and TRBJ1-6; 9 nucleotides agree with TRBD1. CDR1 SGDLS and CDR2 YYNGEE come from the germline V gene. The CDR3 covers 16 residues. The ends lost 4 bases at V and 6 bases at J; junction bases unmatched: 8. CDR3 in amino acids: CASSKTRTGVNSPLHF. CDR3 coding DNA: TGTGCCAGCAGCAAGACCCGGACAGGGGTTAATTCACCCCTCCACTTT.

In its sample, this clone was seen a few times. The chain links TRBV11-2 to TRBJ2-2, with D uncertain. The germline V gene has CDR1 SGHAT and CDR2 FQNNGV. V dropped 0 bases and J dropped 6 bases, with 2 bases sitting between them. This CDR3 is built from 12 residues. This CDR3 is CASSLDPGELFF. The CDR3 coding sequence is TGTGCCAGCAGCTTAGATCCCGGGGAGCTGTTTTTT.

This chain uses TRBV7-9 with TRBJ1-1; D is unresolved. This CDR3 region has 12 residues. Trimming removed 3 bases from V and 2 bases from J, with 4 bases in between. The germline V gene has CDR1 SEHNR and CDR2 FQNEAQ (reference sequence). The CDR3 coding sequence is TGTGCCAGCAGCTTCTTAAACACTGAAGCTTTCTTT. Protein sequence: CASSFLNTEAFF.

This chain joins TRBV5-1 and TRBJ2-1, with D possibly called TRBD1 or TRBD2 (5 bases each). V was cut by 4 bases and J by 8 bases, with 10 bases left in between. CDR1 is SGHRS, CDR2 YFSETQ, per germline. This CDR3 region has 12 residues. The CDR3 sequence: CASSLWGYEQFF. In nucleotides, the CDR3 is TGCGCCAGCAGCCTGTGGGGGTATGAGCAGTTCTTC.